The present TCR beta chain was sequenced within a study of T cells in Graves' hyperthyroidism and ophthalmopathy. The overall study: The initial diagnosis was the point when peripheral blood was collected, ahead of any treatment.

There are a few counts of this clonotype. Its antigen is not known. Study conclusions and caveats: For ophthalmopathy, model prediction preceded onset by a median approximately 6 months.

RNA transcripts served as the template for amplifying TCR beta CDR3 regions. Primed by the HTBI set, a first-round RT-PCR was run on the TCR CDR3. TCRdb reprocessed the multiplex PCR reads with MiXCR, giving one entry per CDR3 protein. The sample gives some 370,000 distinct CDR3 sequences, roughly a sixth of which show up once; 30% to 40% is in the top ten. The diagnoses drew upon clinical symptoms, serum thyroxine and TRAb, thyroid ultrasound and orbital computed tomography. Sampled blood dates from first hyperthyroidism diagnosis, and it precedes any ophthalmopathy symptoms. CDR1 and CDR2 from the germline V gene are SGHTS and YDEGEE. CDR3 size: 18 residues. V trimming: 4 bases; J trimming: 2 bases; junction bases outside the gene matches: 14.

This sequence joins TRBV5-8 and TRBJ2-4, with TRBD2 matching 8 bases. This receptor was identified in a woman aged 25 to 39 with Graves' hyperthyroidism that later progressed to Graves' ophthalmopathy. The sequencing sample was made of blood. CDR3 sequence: CASSQTGLGAMTKNIQYF. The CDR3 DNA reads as TGTGCCAGCAGCCAAACGGGACTAGGGGCGATGACCAAAAACATTCAGTACTTC.